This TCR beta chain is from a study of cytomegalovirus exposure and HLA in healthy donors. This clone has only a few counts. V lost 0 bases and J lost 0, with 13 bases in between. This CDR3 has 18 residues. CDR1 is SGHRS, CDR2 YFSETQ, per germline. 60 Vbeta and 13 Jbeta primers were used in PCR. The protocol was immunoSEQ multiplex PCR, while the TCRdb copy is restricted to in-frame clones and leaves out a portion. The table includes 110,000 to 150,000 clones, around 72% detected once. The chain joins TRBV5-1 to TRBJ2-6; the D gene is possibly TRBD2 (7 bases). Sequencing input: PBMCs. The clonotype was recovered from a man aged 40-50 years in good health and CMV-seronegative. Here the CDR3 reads CASSLGGGPSSGANVLTF. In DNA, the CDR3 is TGCGCCAGCAGCTTGGGGGGGGGCCCGAGCTCTGGGGCCAACGTCCTGACTTTC.